These T cell receptor beta chains were read from a single sample in a study of T-cell memory formation after mild COVID-19. MiXCR, applied by TCRdb to the 5' RACE reads, yields one record per CDR3 protein. Of 450,000 to 700,000 distinct CDR3 sequences in the sample, about a sixth were seen once. The sample taken for sequencing was PBMCs or a T cell subset sorted from them (not recorded which). These receptors were taken from an adult woman who had mild COVID-19 (a few samples of this study predate the infection). Cell type and time point are not known. Each CDR3 is given with its conserved first and last residue. D genes are given only for firm matches. A clone size is listed for some rows: how often the clone was seen (once, few, many), or a class if it is expanded.

>TRBJ1-1|TRBV4-2|NA|NA
CASSPGRFTEAFF
TGTGCCAGCAGCCCTGGGCGGTTCACTGAAGCTTTCTTT
>TRBJ1-5|TRBV4-1|NA|NA
CASSRTSGKQPQHF
TGCGCCAGCAGCAGGACTTCGGGGAAGCAGCCCCAGCATTTT
>TRBJ2-5|TRBV9|NA|NA
CASSPSNLETQYF
TGTGCCAGCAGCCCTTCCAACTTAGAGACCCAGTACTTC
>TRBJ2-7|TRBV7-2|NA|NA
CASSLDEFEQYF
TGTGCCAGCAGCTTAGATGAGTTCGAGCAGTACTTC
>TRBJ1-1|TRBV6-5|NA|TRBD1
CASFLDRRNTEAFF
TGTGCCAGCTTCCTGGACAGGCGAAACACTGAAGCTTTCTTT
>TRBJ2-6|TRBV9|NA|NA
CASSENRGGPSGANVLTF
TGTGCCAGCAGCGAGAACAGGGGGGGCCCTTCTGGGGCCAACGTCCTGACTTTC
>TRBJ1-6|TRBV6-1|few|NA
CATKDLSSYNSPLHF
TGTGCCACCAAGGATTTGAGCTCCTATAATTCACCCCTCCACTTT
>TRBJ2-5|TRBV20-1|few|NA
CSARAQLREVETQYF
TGCAGTGCTAGAGCCCAACTCCGCGAGGTGGAGACCCAGTACTTC
>TRBJ1-2|TRBV7-9|few|NA
CATTNSQNYGYTF
TGTGCCACTACCAACAGTCAAAACTATGGCTACACCTTC
>TRBJ2-3|TRBV12-3/TRBV12-4|few|TRBD2
CASRLSGSGTDTQYF
TGTGCCAGCAGACTTAGCGGGAGCGGTACAGATACGCAGTATTTT
>TRBJ1-1|TRBV7-9|NA|NA
CASSYLQGRGNTEAFF
TGTGCCAGCAGCTACCTACAGGGAAGGGGGAACACTGAAGCTTTCTTT
>TRBJ1-2|TRBV27|NA|NA
CASSPKDANYGYTF
TGTGCCAGCAGCCCTAAAGACGCTAACTATGGCTACACCTTC
>TRBJ1-1|TRBV5-1|few|TRBD1
CASSPKTGLLFGTEAFF
TGCGCCAGCAGCCCAAAGACAGGGTTGTTGTTTGGCACTGAAGCTTTCTTT
>TRBJ1-1|TRBV14|few|NA
CASSQDLGMVSTEAFF
TGTGCCAGCAGCCAAGATCTCGGGATGGTGAGCACTGAAGCTTTCTTT
>TRBJ1-1|TRBV3-1|many|NA
CASSPGTNTEAFF
TGTGCCAGCAGCCCAGGGACAAACACTGAAGCTTTCTTT
>TRBJ2-1|TRBV7-9|few|NA
CASSLVRGFSYNEQFF
TGTGCCAGCAGCTTAGTAAGGGGATTCTCCTACAATGAGCAGTTCTTC